The subject of this entry is one T cell receptor (beta chain). The data were obtained in a study of T cell changes during pregnancy in multiple sclerosis. Assay used: immunoSEQ multiplex PCR; TCRdb lists only in-frame clones, some missing. The data contain over 65,000 clones, roughly nine tenths of them singletons. CDR1 is SGHNT and CDR2 is YYREEE in the germline V gene (reference sequence). The junction had 7 bases not matched to a gene; V was cut back by 0 bases and J by 5 bases. The CDR3 consists of 17 residues. The specimen comprised peripheral blood, sampled in the first trimester of pregnancy. J is TRBJ2-3 and V is TRBV5-4; 12 nucleotides align to TRBD2. The receptor was isolated from a female donor with multiple sclerosis, enrolled in a pregnancy study. The CDR3 spells CASSLGPSGGAGDTQYF. The CDR3 nucleotides read TGTGCCAGCAGCTTGGGTCCTAGCGGGGGGGCTGGAGATACGCAGTATTTT.